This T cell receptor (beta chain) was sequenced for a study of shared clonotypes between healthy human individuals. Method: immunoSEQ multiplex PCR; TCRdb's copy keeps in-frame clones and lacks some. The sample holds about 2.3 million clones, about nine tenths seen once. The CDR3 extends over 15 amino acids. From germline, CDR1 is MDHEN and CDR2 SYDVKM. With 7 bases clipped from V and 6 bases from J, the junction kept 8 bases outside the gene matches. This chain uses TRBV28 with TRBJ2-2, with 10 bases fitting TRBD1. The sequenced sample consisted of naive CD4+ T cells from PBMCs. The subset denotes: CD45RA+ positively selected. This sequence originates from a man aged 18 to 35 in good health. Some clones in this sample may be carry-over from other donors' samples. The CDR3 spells CASITGQGHSGELFF. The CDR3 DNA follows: TGTGCCAGCATAACGGGACAGGGGCATTCCGGGGAGCTGTTTTTT.